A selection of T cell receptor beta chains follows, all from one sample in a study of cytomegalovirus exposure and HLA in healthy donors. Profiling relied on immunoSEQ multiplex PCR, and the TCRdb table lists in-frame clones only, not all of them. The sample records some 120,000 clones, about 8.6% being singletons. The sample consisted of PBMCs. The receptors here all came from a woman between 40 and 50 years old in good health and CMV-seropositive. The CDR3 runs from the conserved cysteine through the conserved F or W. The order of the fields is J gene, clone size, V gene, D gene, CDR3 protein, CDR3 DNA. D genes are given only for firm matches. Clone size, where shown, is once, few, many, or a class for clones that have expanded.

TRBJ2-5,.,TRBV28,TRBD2,CASSRTSGGWTQYF,TGTGCCAGCAGTCGGACTAGCGGGGGGTGGACCCAGTACTTC
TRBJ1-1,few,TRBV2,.,CASSDENDEAFF,TGTGCCAGCAGTGATGAGAATGATGAAGCTTTCTTT
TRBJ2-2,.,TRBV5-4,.,CASRDRLQTGELFF,TGTGCCAGCCGAGACAGGCTCCAAACCGGGGAGCTGTTTTTT
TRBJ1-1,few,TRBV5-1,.,CASSFNRTRMNTEAFF,TGCGCCAGCAGCTTTAACCGTACCAGAATGAACACTGAAGCTTTCTTT
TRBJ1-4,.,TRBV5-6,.,CASSLEGGAPTNEKLFF,TGTGCCAGCAGCTTGGAAGGTGGGGCCCCAACTAATGAAAAACTGTTTTTT
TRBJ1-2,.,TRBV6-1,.,CASSEAHGRVYGYTF,TGTGCCAGCAGTGAAGCCCACGGCAGGGTGTATGGCTACACCTTC
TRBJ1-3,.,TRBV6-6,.,CASGGGGNTIYF,TGTGCCAGCGGTGGCGGTGGAAACACCATATATTTT
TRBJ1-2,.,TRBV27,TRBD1,CASRDRANYGYTF,TGTGCCAGCCGGGACAGGGCTAACTATGGCTACACCTTC
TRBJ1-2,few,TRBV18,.,CASSPPAGAGYTF,TGTGCCAGCTCACCACCGGCAGGGGCTGGCTACACCTTC
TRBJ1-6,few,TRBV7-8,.,CASSFGPRSSYNSPLHF,TGTGCCAGCAGCTTCGGCCCTCGGAGCTCCTATAATTCACCCCTCCACTTT
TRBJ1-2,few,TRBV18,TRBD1,CASSTGERNGYTF,TGTGCCAGCTCAACAGGGGAGCGGAATGGCTACACCTTC
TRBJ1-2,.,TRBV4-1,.,CASSQVSRGADGYTF,TGCGCCAGCAGCCAAGTATCAAGGGGCGCGGACGGCTACACCTTC
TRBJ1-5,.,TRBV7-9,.,CASSLESGQPQHF,TGTGCCAGCAGCTTAGAGTCAGGCCAGCCCCAGCATTTT
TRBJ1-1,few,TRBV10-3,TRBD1,CAISVSLGQGNTEAFF,TGTGCCATCAGTGTGTCGTTGGGACAGGGGAACACTGAAGCTTTCTTT
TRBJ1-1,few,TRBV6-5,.,CASTVYRGRTEAFF,TGTGCCAGCACCGTATATCGAGGGAGGACTGAAGCTTTCTTT
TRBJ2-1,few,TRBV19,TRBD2,CASSTRQRGRDEQFF,TGTGCCAGTAGTACTCGTCAGCGGGGGAGGGATGAGCAGTTCTTC
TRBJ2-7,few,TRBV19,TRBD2,CATSGGYEQYF,TGTGCCACCTCGGGGGGCTACGAGCAGTACTTC
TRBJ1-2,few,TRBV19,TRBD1,CASSPQDRSGYTF,TGTGCCAGTAGTCCCCAGGACAGGTCAGGCTACACCTTC
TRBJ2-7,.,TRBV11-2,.,CASSFVGGYEQYF,TGTGCCAGCAGCTTCGTCGGCGGTTACGAGCAGTACTTC
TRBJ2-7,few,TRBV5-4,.,CASSPTVYEQYF,TGTGCCAGCAGCCCGACTGTCTACGAGCAGTACTTC
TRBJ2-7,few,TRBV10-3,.,CAIREYRDYEQYF,TGTGCCATCAGGGAATACAGGGACTACGAGCAGTACTTC
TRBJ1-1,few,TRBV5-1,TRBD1,CASSPYRGRNTEAFF,TGCGCCAGCAGTCCGTACAGGGGTCGGAACACTGAAGCTTTCTTT
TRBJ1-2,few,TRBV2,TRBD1,CASSEAGQTYGYTF,TGTGCCAGCAGTGAAGCGGGACAGACCTATGGCTACACCTTC
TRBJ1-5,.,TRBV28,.,CASSLKGRGQPQHF,TGTGCCAGCAGTTTAAAGGGCCGGGGACAGCCCCAGCATTTT
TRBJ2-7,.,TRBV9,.,CASSVGGESSYEQYF,TGTGCCAGCAGCGTAGGGGGAGAAAGCTCCTACGAGCAGTACTTC
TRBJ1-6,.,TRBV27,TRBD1,CASSLPGQGNSPLHF,TGTGCCAGCAGTCTTCCGGGACAGGGTAATTCACCCCTCCACTTT
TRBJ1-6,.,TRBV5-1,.,CASSLAPVRDSPLHF,TGCGCCAGCAGCTTGGCCCCGGTGCGGGATTCACCCCTCCACTTT
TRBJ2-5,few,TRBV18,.,CASSPRGRGSETQYF,TGTGCCAGCTCACCTCGGGGCAGGGGCTCGGAGACCCAGTACTTC
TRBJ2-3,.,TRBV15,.,CATSRDLSADTQYF,TGTGCCACCAGCAGAGATCTCAGCGCAGATACGCAGTATTTT
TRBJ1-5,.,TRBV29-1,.,CSVEIGGSNQPQHF,TGCAGCGTTGAGATTGGCGGCTCCAATCAGCCCCAGCATTTT
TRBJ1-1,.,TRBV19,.,CASTAGTLNTEAFF,TGTGCCAGTACCGCCGGGACACTGAACACTGAAGCTTTCTTT
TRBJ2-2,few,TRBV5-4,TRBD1,CASSPGQGADTGELFF,TGTGCCAGCAGCCCGGGACAGGGGGCTGACACCGGGGAGCTGTTTTTT
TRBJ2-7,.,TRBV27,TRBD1,CASSHRTGGGYEQYF,TGTGCCAGCAGTCACCGGACAGGGGGCGGGTACGAGCAGTACTTC
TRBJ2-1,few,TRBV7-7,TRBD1,CASSLTPGTGNNEQFF,TGTGCCAGCAGCTTAACTCCCGGGACAGGGAACAATGAGCAGTTCTTC
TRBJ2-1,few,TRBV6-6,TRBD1,CASSYPSGGQGTEQFF,TGTGCCAGCAGTTACCCTTCGGGCGGACAGGGGACTGAGCAGTTCTTC
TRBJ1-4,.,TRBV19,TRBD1,CASRTPGQGEKLFF,TGTGCCAGTAGAACGCCGGGACAGGGGGAAAAACTGTTTTTT
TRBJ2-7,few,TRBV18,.,CASSPLQGYEQYF,TGTGCCAGCTCACCACTTCAGGGTTACGAGCAGTACTTC
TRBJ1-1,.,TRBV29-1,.,CSVVLSVPNTEAFF,TGCAGCGTTGTTCTGTCGGTCCCGAACACTGAAGCTTTCTTT
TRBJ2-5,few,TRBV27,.,CASKGRGVQETQYF,TGTGCCAGCAAGGGCAGGGGAGTGCAAGAGACCCAGTACTTC
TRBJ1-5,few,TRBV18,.,CASSGGPNINQPQHF,TGTGCCAGCTCAGGTGGCCCCAACATCAATCAGCCCCAGCATTTT
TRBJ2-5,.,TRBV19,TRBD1,CATRDREKETQYF,TGTGCCACCCGGGACAGAGAAAAAGAGACCCAGTACTTC
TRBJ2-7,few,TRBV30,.,CAWSPSSYEQYF,TGTGCCTGGAGTCCCAGCTCCTACGAGCAGTACTTC
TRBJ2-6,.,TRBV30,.,CAWSVPRRGSGANVLTF,TGTGCCTGGAGTGTACCTCGGAGGGGCTCTGGGGCCAACGTCCTGACTTTC
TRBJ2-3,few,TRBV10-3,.,CAISERGGQGLTDTQYF,TGTGCCATCAGTGAGCGGGGGGGACAGGGTTTAACAGATACGCAGTATTTT
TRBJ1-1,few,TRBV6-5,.,CASSYSSPGGTEAFF,TGTGCCAGCAGTTACTCGAGTCCGGGGGGCACTGAAGCTTTCTTT
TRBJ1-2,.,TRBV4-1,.,CASSQDDTRVITYGYTF,TGCGCCAGCAGCCAAGATGATACGAGGGTAATAACCTATGGCTACACCTTC
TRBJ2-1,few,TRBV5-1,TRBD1,CASSFTGTGSSYNEQFF,TGCGCCAGCAGCTTCACCGGGACAGGGAGCTCCTACAATGAGCAGTTCTTC
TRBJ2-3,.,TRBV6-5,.,CASSYPAGSTDTQYF,TGTGCCAGCAGTTACCCCGCCGGGTCCACAGATACGCAGTATTTT
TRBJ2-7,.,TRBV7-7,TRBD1,CASSQDRGSYEQYF,TGTGCCAGCAGCCAGGACAGGGGGTCCTACGAGCAGTACTTC
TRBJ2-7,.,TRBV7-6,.,CASSSNRVGEQYF,TGTGCCAGCAGCTCAAACAGGGTCGGCGAGCAGTACTTC